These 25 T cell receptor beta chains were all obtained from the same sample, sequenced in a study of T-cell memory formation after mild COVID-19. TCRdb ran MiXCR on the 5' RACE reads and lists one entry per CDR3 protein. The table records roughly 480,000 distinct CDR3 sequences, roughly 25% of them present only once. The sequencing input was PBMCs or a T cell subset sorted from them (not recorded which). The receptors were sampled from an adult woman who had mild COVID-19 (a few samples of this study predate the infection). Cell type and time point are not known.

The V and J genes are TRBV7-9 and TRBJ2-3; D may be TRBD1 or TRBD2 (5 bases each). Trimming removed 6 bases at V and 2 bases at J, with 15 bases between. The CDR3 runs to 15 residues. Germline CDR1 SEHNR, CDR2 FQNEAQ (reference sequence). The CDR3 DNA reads TGTGCCAGCAGTTCCGTCCCGGGGACCACAGATACGCAGTATTTT. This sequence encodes CASSSVPGTTDTQYF.

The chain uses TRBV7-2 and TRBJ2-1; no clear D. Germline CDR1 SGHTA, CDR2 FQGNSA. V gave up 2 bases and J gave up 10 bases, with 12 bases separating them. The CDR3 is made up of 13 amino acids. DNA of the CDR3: TGTGCCAGCAGCTTAAACGAGGTCGGGGAGCAGTTCTTC. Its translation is CASSLNEVGEQFF.

CDR3 coding DNA: TGTGCCACCCATAGCGGGACAGGGAAAAACGAGCAGTACTTC. Translation gives CATHSGTGKNEQYF. The V and J genes are TRBV10-3 and TRBJ2-7; TRBD1 is a possible D gene (9 bases). The CDR3 covers 14 residues. The germline gives CDR1 ENHRY, CDR2 SYGVKD. V lost 10 bases to trimming and J lost 5 bases, with 21 bases between them.

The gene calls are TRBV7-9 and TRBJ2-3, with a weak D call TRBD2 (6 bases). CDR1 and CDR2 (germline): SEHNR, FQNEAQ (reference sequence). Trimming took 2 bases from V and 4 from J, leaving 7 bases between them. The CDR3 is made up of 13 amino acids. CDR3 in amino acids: CASSLRESDTQYF. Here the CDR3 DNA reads TGTGCCAGCAGCTTACGGGAGTCAGATACGCAGTATTTT.

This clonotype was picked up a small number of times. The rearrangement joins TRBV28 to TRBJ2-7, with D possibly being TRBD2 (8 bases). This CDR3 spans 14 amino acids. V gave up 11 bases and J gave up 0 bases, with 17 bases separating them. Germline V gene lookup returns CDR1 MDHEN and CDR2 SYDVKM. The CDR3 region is CAPGGGPISYEQYF. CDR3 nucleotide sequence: TGTGCCCCGGGAGGGGGCCCTATCTCCTACGAGCAGTACTTC.

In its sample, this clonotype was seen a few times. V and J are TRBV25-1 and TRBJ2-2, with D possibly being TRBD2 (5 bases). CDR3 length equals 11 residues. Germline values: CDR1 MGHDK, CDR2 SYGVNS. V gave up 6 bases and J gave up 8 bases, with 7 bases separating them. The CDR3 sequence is CASRREGELFF. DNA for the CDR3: TGTGCCAGCAGGAGGGAAGGGGAGCTGTTTTTT.

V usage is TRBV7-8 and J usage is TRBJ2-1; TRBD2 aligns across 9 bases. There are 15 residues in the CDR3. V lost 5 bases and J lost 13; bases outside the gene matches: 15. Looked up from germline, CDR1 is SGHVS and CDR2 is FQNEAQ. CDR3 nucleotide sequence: TGTGCCAGCAGCCCACTGCGGGGGGGCCTGGTTAGCCAGTTCTTC. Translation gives CASSPLRGGLVSQFF.

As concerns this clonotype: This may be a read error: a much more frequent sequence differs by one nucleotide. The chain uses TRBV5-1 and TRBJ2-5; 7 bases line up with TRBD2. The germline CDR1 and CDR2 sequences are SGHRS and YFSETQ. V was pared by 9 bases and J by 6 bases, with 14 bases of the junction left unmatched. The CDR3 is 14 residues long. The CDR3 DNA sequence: TGCGCCACCGCCCTACTAGCGCCGAGGAAGACCCAGTACTTC. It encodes CATALLAPRKTQYF.

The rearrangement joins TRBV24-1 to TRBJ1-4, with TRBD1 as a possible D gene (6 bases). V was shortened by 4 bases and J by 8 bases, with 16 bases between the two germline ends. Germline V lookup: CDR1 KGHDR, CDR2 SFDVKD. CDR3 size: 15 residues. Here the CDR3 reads CATSDPGTSTEKLFF. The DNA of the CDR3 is TGTGCCACCAGTGACCCCGGGACATCTACGGAAAAACTGTTTTTT.

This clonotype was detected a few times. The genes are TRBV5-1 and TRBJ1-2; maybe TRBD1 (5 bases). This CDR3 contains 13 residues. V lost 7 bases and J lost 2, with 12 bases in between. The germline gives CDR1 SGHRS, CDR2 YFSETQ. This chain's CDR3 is CASRKGENYGYTF. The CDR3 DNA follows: TGCGCCAGCCGAAAAGGGGAGAACTATGGCTACACCTTC.

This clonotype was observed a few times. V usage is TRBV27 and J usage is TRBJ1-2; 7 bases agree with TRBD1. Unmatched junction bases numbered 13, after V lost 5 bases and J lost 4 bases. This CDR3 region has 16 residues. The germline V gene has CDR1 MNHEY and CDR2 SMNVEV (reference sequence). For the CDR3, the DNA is TGTGCCAGCAGTCCCGCGACAGGGAGCCCACTCTATGGCTACACCTTC. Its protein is CASSPATGSPLYGYTF.

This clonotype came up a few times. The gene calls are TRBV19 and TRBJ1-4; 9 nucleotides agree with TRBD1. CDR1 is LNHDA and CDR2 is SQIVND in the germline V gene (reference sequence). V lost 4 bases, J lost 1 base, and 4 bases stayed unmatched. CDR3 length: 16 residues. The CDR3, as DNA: TGTGCCAGTAGTAATGACAGGGGGATAACTAATGAAAAACTGTTTTTT. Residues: CASSNDRGITNEKLFF.

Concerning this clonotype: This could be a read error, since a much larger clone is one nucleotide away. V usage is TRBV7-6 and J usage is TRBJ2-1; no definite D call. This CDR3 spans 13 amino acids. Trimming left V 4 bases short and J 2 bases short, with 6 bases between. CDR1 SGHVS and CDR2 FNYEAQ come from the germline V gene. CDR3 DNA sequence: TGTGCCAGCAGCTCCGCGGCCTACAATGAGCAGTTCTTC. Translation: CASSSAAYNEQFF.

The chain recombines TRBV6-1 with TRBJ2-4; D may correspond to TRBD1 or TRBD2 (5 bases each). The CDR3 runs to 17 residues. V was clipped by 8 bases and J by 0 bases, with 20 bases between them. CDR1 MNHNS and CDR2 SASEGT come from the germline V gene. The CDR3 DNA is TGTGCCAGCGGACTCGGGGCCTTGGCGCTAGCCAAAAACATTCAGTACTTC. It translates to CASGLGALALAKNIQYF.

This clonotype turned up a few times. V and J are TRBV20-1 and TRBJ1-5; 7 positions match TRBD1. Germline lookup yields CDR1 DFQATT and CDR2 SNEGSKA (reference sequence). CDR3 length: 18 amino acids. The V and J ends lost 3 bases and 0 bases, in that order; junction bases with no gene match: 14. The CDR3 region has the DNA TGCAGTGCTAGGGGATGGCAGGGGGGCATACTTAGCAATCAGCCCCAGCATTTT. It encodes CSARGWQGGILSNQPQHF.

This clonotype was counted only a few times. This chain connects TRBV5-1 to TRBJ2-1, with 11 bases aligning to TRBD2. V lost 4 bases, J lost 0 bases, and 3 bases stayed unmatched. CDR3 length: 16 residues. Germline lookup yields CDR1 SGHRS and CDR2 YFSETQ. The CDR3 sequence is CASSGGLAVSYNEQFF. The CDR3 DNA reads TGCGCCAGCAGCGGGGGACTAGCGGTCTCCTACAATGAGCAGTTCTTC.

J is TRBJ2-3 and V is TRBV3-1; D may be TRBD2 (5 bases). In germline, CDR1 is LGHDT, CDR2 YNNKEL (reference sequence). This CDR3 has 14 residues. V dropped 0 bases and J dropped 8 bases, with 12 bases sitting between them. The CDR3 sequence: CASSQEAAAGTQYF. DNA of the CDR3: TGTGCCAGCAGCCAAGAGGCGGCCGCGGGTACGCAGTATTTT.

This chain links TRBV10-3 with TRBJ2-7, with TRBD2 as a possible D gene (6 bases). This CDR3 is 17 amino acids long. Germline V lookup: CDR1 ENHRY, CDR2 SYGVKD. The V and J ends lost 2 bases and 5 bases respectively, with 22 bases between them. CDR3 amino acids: CAISEPPAGGVLDEQYF. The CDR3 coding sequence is TGTGCCATCAGTGAGCCGCCCGCCGGCGGGGTCCTGGACGAGCAGTACTTC.

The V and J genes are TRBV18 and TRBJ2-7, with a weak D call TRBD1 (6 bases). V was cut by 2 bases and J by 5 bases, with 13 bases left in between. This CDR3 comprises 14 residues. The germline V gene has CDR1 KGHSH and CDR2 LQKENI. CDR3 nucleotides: TGTGCCAGCTCACCAGGCATGGGGGCCCACGAGCAGTACTTC. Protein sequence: CASSPGMGAHEQYF.

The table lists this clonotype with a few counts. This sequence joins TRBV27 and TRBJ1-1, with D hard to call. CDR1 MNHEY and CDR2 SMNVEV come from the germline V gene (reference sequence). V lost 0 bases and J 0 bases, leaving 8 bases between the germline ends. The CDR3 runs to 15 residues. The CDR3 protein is CASSLSGSLNTEAFF. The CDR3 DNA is TGTGCCAGCAGTTTATCAGGGTCCCTGAACACTGAAGCTTTCTTT.

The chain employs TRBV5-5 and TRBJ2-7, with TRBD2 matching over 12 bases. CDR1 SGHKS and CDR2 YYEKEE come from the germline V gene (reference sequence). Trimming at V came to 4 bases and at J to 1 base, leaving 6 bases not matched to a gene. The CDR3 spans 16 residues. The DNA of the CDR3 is TGTGCCAGCAGCCTAAGGACTAGCGGGGTTTCCTACGAGCAGTACTTC. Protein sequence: CASSLRTSGVSYEQYF. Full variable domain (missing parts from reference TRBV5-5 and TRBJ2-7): DAGVTQSPTHLIKTRGQQVTLRCSPISGHKSVSWYQQVLGQGPQFIFQYYEKEERGRGNFPDRFSARQFPNYSSELNVNALLLGDSALYLCASSLRTSGVSYEQYFGPGTRLTVT.

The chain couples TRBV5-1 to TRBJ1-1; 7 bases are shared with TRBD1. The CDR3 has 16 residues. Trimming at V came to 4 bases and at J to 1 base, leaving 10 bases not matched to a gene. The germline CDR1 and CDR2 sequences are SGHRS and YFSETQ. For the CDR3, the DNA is TGCGCCAGCAGCATTTCCGGGACAGACTCGAACACTGAAGCTTTCTTT. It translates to CASSISGTDSNTEAFF.

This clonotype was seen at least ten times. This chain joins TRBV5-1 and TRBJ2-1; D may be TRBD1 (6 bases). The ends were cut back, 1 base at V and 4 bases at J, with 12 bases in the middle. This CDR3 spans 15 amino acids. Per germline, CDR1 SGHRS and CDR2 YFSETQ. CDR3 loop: CASSLSPGQYNEQFF. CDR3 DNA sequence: TGCGCCAGCAGCTTGTCCCCTGGACAGTACAATGAGCAGTTCTTC. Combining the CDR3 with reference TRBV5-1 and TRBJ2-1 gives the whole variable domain KAGVTQTPRYLIKTRGQQVTLSCSPISGHRSVSWYQQTPGQGLQFLFEYFSETQRNKGNFPGRFSGRQFSNSRSEMNVSTLELGDSALYLCASSLSPGQYNEQFFGPGTRLTVL.

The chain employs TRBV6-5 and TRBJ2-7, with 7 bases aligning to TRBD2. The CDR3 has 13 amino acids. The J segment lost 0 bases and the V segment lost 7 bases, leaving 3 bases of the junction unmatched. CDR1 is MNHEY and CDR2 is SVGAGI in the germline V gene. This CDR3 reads CASKERGSYEQYF. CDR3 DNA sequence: TGTGCCAGCAAGGAGCGGGGCTCCTACGAGCAGTACTTC.

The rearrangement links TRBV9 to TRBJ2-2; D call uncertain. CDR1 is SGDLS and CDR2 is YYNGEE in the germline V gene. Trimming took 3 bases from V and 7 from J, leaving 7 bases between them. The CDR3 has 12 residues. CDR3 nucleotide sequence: TGTGCCAGCAGCGATGCGGTCGGGGAGCTGTTTTTT. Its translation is CASSDAVGELFF.